These T cell receptor beta chains were read from a single sample in a study of cytomegalovirus exposure and HLA in healthy donors. Only in-frame clones appear in the TCRdb table, and some are missing; sequencing was by immunoSEQ multiplex PCR. In the table there are 80,000 to 100,000 clones, 65% to 80% of which are singletons. Material: PBMCs. The source of these receptors is a woman under 30 in good health and CMV-seropositive. Both conserved end residues are part of each CDR3. The D gene is left open where the match is weak. Rows give clone size only sometimes, using once, few, many, or a class for an expanded clone.

>TRBV18|.|TRBD1|TRBJ2-1
CASSLRGRQGYNEQFF
TGTGCCAGCTCACTTCGTGGGAGACAGGGGTACAATGAGCAGTTCTTC
>TRBV28|.|TRBD2|TRBJ2-1
CASSLWTSGYNEQFF
TGTGCCAGCAGTTTATGGACTAGCGGTTACAATGAGCAGTTCTTC
>TRBV5-1|.|TRBD2|TRBJ2-7
CASSLELAGEEQYF
TGCGCCAGCAGCTTGGAACTAGCGGGAGAAGAGCAGTACTTC
>TRBV29-1|.|.|TRBJ1-1
CSVEVGGQLNGAFF
TGCAGCGTTGAAGTAGGTGGACAACTCAACGGAGCTTTCTTT
>TRBV2|.|TRBD2|TRBJ2-3
CASSVLAVTDTQYF
TGTGCCAGCAGCGTACTAGCGGTCACAGATACGCAGTATTTT
>TRBV5-1|.|TRBD2|TRBJ2-1
CASSESSGRRAYNEQFF
TGCGCCAGCAGCGAGTCTAGCGGGAGGAGGGCCTACAATGAGCAGTTCTTC
>TRBV27|.|TRBD1|TRBJ2-1
CASSLPGQGYNEQFF
TGTGCCAGCAGTTTACCCGGACAGGGGTACAATGAGCAGTTCTTC
>TRBV28|.|.|TRBJ1-5
CASSLTQRPQHF
TGTGCCAGCAGTTTAACTCAGCGGCCCCAGCATTTT
>TRBV9|.|.|TRBJ2-7
CASSPAGSYEQYF
TGTGCCAGCAGCCCCGCGGGGTCCTACGAGCAGTACTTC
>TRBV2|once|.|TRBJ2-7
CASSDRVREQYF
TGTGCCAGCAGTGACAGGGTAAGGGAGCAGTACTTC
>TRBV11-1|.|.|TRBJ1-3
CASSLPTGSGNTIYF
TGTGCCAGCAGCTTGCCAACAGGGTCTGGAAACACCATATATTTT
>TRBV11-3|.|TRBD1|TRBJ2-7
CASSQGANEQYF
TGTGCCAGCAGCCAGGGGGCTAACGAGCAGTACTTC
>TRBV2|few|.|TRBJ1-5
CASRGTTGINQPQHF
TGTGCCAGCAGGGGGACTACAGGGATAAATCAGCCCCAGCATTTT
>TRBV7-9|.|.|TRBJ2-2
CASTYRDPGELFF
TGTGCCAGCACTTACAGGGACCCCGGGGAGCTGTTTTTT
>TRBV6-4|.|.|TRBJ1-1
CASSEELNTEAFF
TGTGCCAGCAGTGAGGAGCTGAACACTGAAGCTTTCTTT
>TRBV27|.|.|TRBJ1-2
CASSFTGRGLGYTF
TGTGCCAGCAGTTTTACCGGCCGGGGTCTTGGCTACACCTTC
>TRBV19|.|.|TRBJ1-2
CASSMTAVSNYGYTF
TGTGCCAGTAGTATGACAGCAGTTTCTAACTATGGCTACACCTTC
>TRBV5-1|few|TRBD1|TRBJ1-2
CASSGGDRVAYGYTF
TGCGCCAGCTCCGGGGGAGACAGGGTGGCCTATGGCTACACCTTC
>TRBV19|once|TRBD1|TRBJ2-2
CASSIDQGQGRTGELFF
TGTGCCAGTAGTATAGATCAGGGACAGGGAAGAACCGGGGAGCTGTTTTTT
>TRBV30|.|.|TRBJ1-4
CAWRAKGYNEKLFF
TGTGCCTGGAGGGCCAAGGGGTATAATGAAAAACTGTTTTTT
>TRBV7-8|.|TRBD2|TRBJ2-2
CASSTRTSGGNLAGELFF
TGTGCCAGCAGTACGAGGACTAGCGGGGGTAATTTAGCTGGGGAGCTGTTTTTT
>TRBV28|.|.|TRBJ1-1
CASSLNLGDTEAFF
TGTGCCAGCAGTTTGAACCTCGGGGACACTGAAGCTTTCTTT
>TRBV11-2|.|.|TRBJ2-7
CASSLESLSYEQYF
TGTGCCAGCAGCCTAGAGAGCCTATCCTACGAGCAGTACTTC
>TRBV7-6|.|TRBD1|TRBJ2-2
CASSAGQGATGELFF
TGTGCCAGCAGCGCGGGACAGGGGGCGACCGGGGAGCTGTTTTTT
>TRBV7-7|.|.|TRBJ2-3
CASSVDGGTDTQYF
TGTGCTAGCAGCGTAGACGGGGGCACAGATACGCAGTATTTT
>TRBV19|.|.|TRBJ2-1
CASSRSLGGSNEQFF
TGTGCCAGTAGTCGTAGTCTGGGGGGAAGTAATGAGCAGTTCTTC
>TRBV10-2|.|.|TRBJ2-3
CASSVADTQYF
TGCGCCAGCAGTGTAGCAGATACGCAGTATTTT
>TRBV19|.|TRBD2|TRBJ2-1
CASSATGLGDEQFF
TGTGCCAGTAGTGCAACGGGACTAGGTGATGAGCAGTTCTTC
>TRBV7-6|.|.|TRBJ2-7
CASSLDTTYEQYF
TGTGCCAGCAGCTTGGACACAACCTACGAGCAGTACTTC
>TRBV7-2|.|TRBD1|TRBJ2-7
CASSKRWDRGDYEQYF
TGTGCCAGCAGCAAACGTTGGGACAGGGGGGACTACGAGCAGTACTTC
>TRBV14|.|TRBD1|TRBJ1-1
CASRHRGLGTEAFF
TGTGCCAGCAGACACAGGGGGCTGGGCACTGAAGCTTTCTTT
>TRBV25-1|.|.|TRBJ2-5
CASSDPGGLQETQYF
TGTGCCAGCAGCGACCCCGGAGGGCTCCAAGAGACCCAGTACTTC
>TRBV29-1|.|TRBD1|TRBJ2-7
CSVARTGFSYEQYF
TGCAGCGTTGCAAGGACAGGGTTCTCCTACGAGCAGTACTTC
>TRBV5-6|.|TRBD1|TRBJ2-5
CASRQQGPPETQYF
TGTGCCAGCAGACAACAGGGGCCGCCGGAGACCCAGTACTTC
>TRBV7-9|.|TRBD1|TRBJ1-1
CASSLVVGQGAPSTEAFF
TGTGCCAGCAGCTTAGTTGTGGGACAGGGCGCACCGAGCACTGAAGCTTTCTTT
>TRBV6-5|.|TRBD1|TRBJ1-2
CASSLAGTGADVYTF
TGTGCCAGCAGCTTAGCCGGGACAGGGGCGGATGTCTACACCTTC
>TRBV14|few|.|TRBJ1-4
CASSQDGGGTGEKLFF
TGTGCCAGCAGCCAAGACGGGGGGGGGACGGGGGAAAAACTGTTTTTT
>TRBV7-9|.|.|TRBJ1-4
CASSLSREEKLFF
TGTGCCAGCAGCTTATCGAGAGAAGAAAAACTGTTTTTT
>TRBV5-1|few|.|TRBJ2-7
CASSLWEWNDEQYF
TGCGCCAGCAGCTTGTGGGAGTGGAATGACGAGCAGTACTTC
>TRBV5-5|.|.|TRBJ2-1
CASSLEQSYNEQFF
TGTGCCAGCAGCTTAGAACAGTCCTACAATGAGCAGTTCTTC
>TRBV4-3|.|TRBD1|TRBJ2-5
CASSQGGTDRGETQYF
TGCGCCAGCAGCCAAGGGGGCACCGACAGGGGGGAGACCCAGTACTTC
>TRBV7-3|.|.|TRBJ2-1
CASSLVGSSSRNEQFF
TGTGCCAGCAGCTTAGTGGGGAGCTCTAGTAGGAATGAGCAGTTCTTC
>TRBV2|.|TRBD2|TRBJ2-1
CATNGVASGGWEQFF
TGTGCCACCAATGGGGTGGCTAGCGGGGGTTGGGAGCAGTTCTTC
>TRBV7-2|few|TRBD2|TRBJ2-5
CASSHLSGQETQYF
TGTGCCAGCAGCCACCTTAGCGGGCAAGAGACCCAGTACTTC
>TRBV27|.|.|TRBJ2-7
CASSLRGAPSYEQYF
TGTGCCAGCAGTTTACGGGGGGCCCCCTCCTACGAGCAGTACTTC
>TRBV28|.|.|TRBJ1-5
CASSSTGLSNQPQHF
TGTGCCAGCAGTTCGACAGGCCTTAGCAATCAGCCCCAGCATTTT
>TRBV28|.|TRBD1|TRBJ2-7
CASSSGTGGGYEQYF
TGTGCCAGCAGTTCCGGGACAGGGGGGGGCTACGAGCAGTACTTC
>TRBV18|.|.|TRBJ1-6
CASSTGMSPLHF
TGTGCCAGCTCAACGGGGATGTCACCCCTCCACTTT
>TRBV7-7|.|TRBD2|TRBJ2-5
CASSLVPGGTQETQYF
TGTGCTAGCAGCTTAGTTCCGGGAGGGACCCAAGAGACCCAGTACTTC
>TRBV5-6|.|TRBD1|TRBJ2-7
CASSWDRRTYEQYF
TGTGCCAGCAGCTGGGACAGACGAACCTACGAGCAGTACTTC
>TRBV6-5|.|TRBD1|TRBJ2-7
CASSYGQGTYEQYF
TGTGCCAGCAGTTACGGACAGGGTACCTACGAGCAGTACTTC
>TRBV19|few|.|TRBJ2-7
CASSIGLAPNYEQYF
TGTGCCAGTAGTATCGGGCTAGCCCCTAACTACGAGCAGTACTTC
>TRBV6-4|.|.|TRBJ1-2
CASSWVGGGYTF
TGTGCCAGCAGTTGGGTCGGGGGTGGCTACACCTTC